This TCR beta chain was captured by sequencing in a study of blood T cells in healthy people across ages. The use of a sample-barcoded 5' primer and a J-beta primer mix characterized a second PCR of 7 to 11 cycles. TCRdb reprocessed the 5' RACE reads with MiXCR, giving one entry per CDR3 protein. The sample has 1.6 million or so distinct CDR3 sequences, 30% to 35% seen once; the top ten hold roughly 10%. General study points: Diversity figures based on one million T cells were deemed too low.

Note on this clonotype: The antigen remains undetermined.

This CDR3 has 13 amino acids. J gave up 4 bases and V 3 bases, and 1 base lay outside the gene matches. Germline V gives CDR1 SGDLS, CDR2 YYNGEE. Healthy individuals of Caucasian origin from Russia, aged 6 to 90, served as donors. Every participating donor contributed around 9.5 milliliters of peripheral blood through a draw. Source material: blood. The receptor was isolated from a woman aged 25 to 39 in good health. This chain connects TRBV9 to TRBJ2-1, with 7 bases that match TRBD2. The CDR3 reads CASSASGYNEQFF. The CDR3, as DNA: TGTGCCAGCAGCGCTAGCGGTTACAATGAGCAGTTCTTC.